These 11 T cell receptor beta chains originate from one sample sequenced in a study of response to subunit inactivated influenza vaccine. TCRdb independently ran MiXCR on the RT-PCR reads; one entry per CDR3 protein. The sample contains about half a million distinct CDR3 sequences, 9.5% to 12% of which appear only once. Sequenced material: PBMCs from blood, taken roughly 48 days after vaccination. These receptors came from a man aged 45 to 65 who received an inactivated influenza vaccine.

Ten or more counts support this clonotype. The chain combines TRBV7-8 with TRBJ2-2; D remains unclear. The germline gives CDR1 SGHVS, CDR2 FQNEAQ. V was pared by 5 bases and J by 3 bases, with 10 bases between. The CDR3 covers 14 residues. The CDR3 protein is CASSPPRDTGELFF. The DNA for the CDR3 is TGTGCCAGCAGCCCCCCCCGCGACACCGGGGAGCTGTTTTTT.

The table lists this clonotype with many counts. The chain joins TRBV28 to TRBJ2-4; TRBD2 matches at 10 bases. This CDR3 comprises 16 residues. Germline assignment: CDR1 MDHEN and CDR2 SYDVKM. Trimming cost V 2 bases and J 5 bases; bases outside gene matches: 6. Here the CDR3 DNA reads TGTGCCAGCAGTTTAGGCCCCGGACTAGCGGAAAACATTCAGTACTTC. This codes for CASSLGPGLAENIQYF.

This clonotype was seen ten or more times. The CDR3 DNA reads as TGCAGTGCTAGTCGACAGAACAATGAGCAGTTCTTC. Its protein is CSASRQNNEQFF. The gene calls are TRBV20-1 and TRBJ2-1; D is possibly TRBD1 (5 bases). V was pared by 3 bases and J by 5 bases, with 8 bases between. CDR1 and CDR2 from the germline V gene are DFQATT and SNEGSKA (reference sequence). The CDR3 extends over 12 amino acids.

A single count supports this clonotype. The chain recombines TRBV7-2 with TRBJ2-1, with TRBD2 matching 8 bases. The V gene end was trimmed by 5 bases and the J gene end by 5 bases; junction bases not matched to a gene: 8. Germline-derived CDR1 and CDR2 are SGHTA and FQGNSA. The CDR3 spans 15 residues. CDR3 amino acids: CASSHPGTRHNEQFF. As DNA, the CDR3 is TGTGCCAGCAGCCACCCCGGGACTAGGCACAATGAGCAGTTCTTC.

The chain joins TRBV7-9 to TRBJ2-7; possibly TRBD1 for D (6 bases). Germline CDR1 SEHNR, CDR2 FQNEAQ (reference sequence). V shed 5 bases and J shed 4 bases, with 9 bases lying between them. There are 12 residues in the CDR3. In DNA, the CDR3 is TGTGCCAGCAGCCGCGGACAGTACGAGCAGTACTTC. This codes for CASSRGQYEQYF.

This clonotype has more than one count but fewer than ten. The chain is built from TRBV29-1 and TRBJ2-3; 14 bases line up with TRBD2. The ends lost 6 bases at V and 1 base at J; junction bases unmatched: 6. This CDR3 has 16 residues. Germline loops: CDR1 SQVTM, CDR2 ANQGSEA. The CDR3 loop reads CSVGLAGVGGTDTQYF. For the CDR3, the DNA is TGCAGCGTGGGACTAGCGGGAGTCGGAGGCACAGATACGCAGTATTTT.

The genes are TRBV4-1 and TRBJ2-3, with 8 nucleotides matching TRBD2. In germline, CDR1 is MGHRA, CDR2 YSYEKL. J lost 0 bases, V lost 0 bases, and 8 bases had no gene match. There are 18 residues in the CDR3. This CDR3 is CASSQETSGLPSTDTQYF. CDR3 nucleotide sequence: TGCGCCAGCAGCCAAGAAACTAGCGGCCTACCTAGCACAGATACGCAGTATTTT.

The chain combines TRBV7-2 with TRBJ2-7; the match to TRBD1 covers 9 bases. Germline loops: CDR1 SGHTA, CDR2 FQGNSA. The CDR3 has 19 residues. The V segment lost 2 bases and the J segment 5 bases; nucleotides outside the gene matches: 19. The CDR3 region is CASSLSGTGYQSALNEQYF. CDR3 DNA: TGTGCCAGCAGCTTAAGCGGGACAGGGTATCAGTCGGCGCTTAACGAGCAGTACTTC.

The sample holds a few counts of this clonotype. The chain employs TRBV2 and TRBJ2-7, with TRBD2 matching 9 bases. CDR1 SNHLY and CDR2 FYNNEI come from the germline V gene. The V and J ends lost 8 bases and 0 bases, in that order; junction bases with no gene match: 11. The CDR3 spans 16 residues. The CDR3 coding sequence is TGTGCCAGCGTAATTATAGCGGGGGACGTCTCCTACGAGCAGTACTTC. It specifies CASVIIAGDVSYEQYF. The whole variable domain, filled in from reference TRBV2 and TRBJ2-7, reads EPEVTQTPSHQVTQMGQEVILRCVPISNHLYFYWYRQILGQKVEFLVSFYNNEISEKSEIFDDQFSVERPDGSNFTLKIRSTKLEDSAMYFCASVIIAGDVSYEQYFGPGTRLTVT.

The V and J genes are TRBV2 and TRBJ2-2; 9 bases fit TRBD2. Germline CDR1 and CDR2: SNHLY and FYNNEI. Trimming at V came to 7 bases and at J to 7 bases, leaving 10 bases not matched to a gene. The CDR3 contains 15 residues. The CDR3 loop is CASIPAGGLSGELFF. The DNA of the CDR3 is TGTGCCAGCATCCCCGCGGGGGGGCTTAGCGGGGAGCTGTTTTTT.

Points on this clonotype: This may be a read error: a much more frequent sequence differs by one nucleotide. The V and J genes are TRBV9 and TRBJ2-5; no clear D gene. In germline, CDR1 is SGDLS, CDR2 YYNGEE. V lost 0 bases to trimming and J lost 4 bases, with 13 bases between them. The CDR3 has 15 amino acids. CDR3 amino acids: CASSVVGHEVETQYF. CDR3 sequence (DNA): TGTGCCAGCAGCGTAGTCGGGCATGAGGTAGAGACCCAGTACTTC.